Each of the 6 T cell receptor beta chains below was sequenced from the same sample in a study of shared clonotypes between healthy human individuals. Some clones are missing from TCRdb's copy, which holds only in-frame ones; the method was immunoSEQ multiplex PCR. Among 600,000 to 750,000 clones listed, about 90% were seen once. The sequenced material came from memory CD8+ T cells from PBMCs. Subset indicated: CD45RO+ cells pooled with CCR7-negative TemRA cells. These receptors were collected from a young man in good health. Some clones in this sample may be carry-over from other donors' samples.

This chain joins TRBV29-1 and TRBJ2-7; 10 positions match TRBD2. The CDR3 runs to 15 residues. Germline trimming cut 3 bases from V and 3 bases from J; bases unmatched to any gene: 8. The germline V gene encodes CDR1 SQVTM and CDR2 ANQGSEA. CDR3: CSVEGLAGEGYEQYF. CDR3 nucleotides: TGCAGCGTTGAGGGTCTAGCGGGAGAAGGCTACGAGCAGTACTTC.

The CDR3 protein is CASSLISGAHEQYF. The CDR3, as DNA: TGTGCCAGCAGTTTAATCTCTGGGGCGCACGAGCAGTACTTC. The chain joins TRBV27 to TRBJ2-7; D might be TRBD1 (5 bases). Germline lookup yields CDR1 MNHEY and CDR2 SMNVEV (reference sequence). V was clipped by 2 bases and J by 5 bases, with 13 bases between them. CDR3 length equals 14 residues.

The V and J genes are TRBV28 and TRBJ2-1; the D gene is possibly TRBD1 (6 bases). The CDR3 is made up of 12 amino acids. CDR1 is MDHEN and CDR2 is SYDVKM in the germline V gene. Trimming shortened V by 6 bases and J by 16 bases, and 19 bases separated the two germline ends. The CDR3 loop is CASSSGVAHSFF. The CDR3 DNA follows: TGTGCCAGCAGCTCAGGGGTAGCACACAGTTTCTTC.

The chain carries TRBV29-1 and TRBJ2-3, with D perhaps given as TRBD1 or TRBD2 (5 bases each). From germline, CDR1 is SQVTM and CDR2 ANQGSEA. The germline V and J ends were trimmed by 2 bases and 9 bases, with 6 bases remaining between them. The CDR3 has 10 amino acids. This CDR3 reads CSVEWDTQYF. As DNA, the CDR3 is TGCAGCGTTGAATGGGACACGCAGTATTTT.

The chain joins TRBV6-1 to TRBJ1-1, with TRBD1 matching over 7 bases. This CDR3 is built from 16 residues. V shed 2 bases, J shed 4 bases, and the junction held 10 bases outside the gene matches. Germline loops: CDR1 MNHNS, CDR2 SASEGT. CDR3 sequence: CASSEHRGELSTEAFF. Written as DNA, the CDR3 is TGTGCCAGCAGTGAACACAGGGGTGAGCTGAGCACTGAAGCTTTCTTT.

This chain connects TRBV19 to TRBJ1-1; no clear D gene. V was shortened by 1 base and J by 0 bases, with 9 bases between the two germline ends. This CDR3 contains 15 residues. The V gene's germline CDR1 is LNHDA and CDR2 SQIVND (reference sequence). The chain's CDR3 is CASSIGAMVNTEAFF. The CDR3 coding sequence is TGTGCCAGTAGTATAGGCGCTATGGTGAACACTGAAGCTTTCTTT. The full variable domain, rest sourced from reference TRBV19 and TRBJ1-1, is DGGITQSPKYLFRKEGQNVTLSCEQNLNHDAMYWYRQDPGQGLRLIYYSQIVNDFQKGDIAEGYSVSREKKESFPLTVTSAQKNPTAFYLCASSIGAMVNTEAFFGQGTRLTVV.